This T cell receptor (beta chain) was observed in a study of blood T cell repertoires in COVID-19. Here immunoSEQ multiplex PCR was the method, and the copy in TCRdb shows in-frame clones only, minus some. The top ten hold about 2.4% of the sample, which has under 250,000 clones, roughly four fifths seen once. This clone was picked up one time. The TCR was taken from a woman in her sixties or seventies with acute or convalescent COVID-19. The sample taken for sequencing was peripheral blood.

CDR3 bases: TGTGCCAGCAGCTTGGCGGCGGACAGGGGCTACTATGGCTACACCTTC. Translation: CASSLAADRGYYGYTF. V gene TRBV5-6 combines with J gene TRBJ1-2; 9 bases map to TRBD1. J lost 3 bases, V lost 0 bases, and 6 bases had no gene match. Per the germline V gene, CDR1 is SGHDT and CDR2 is YYEEEE. CDR3 length: 16 residues.